The rows below give T cell receptor beta chains drawn from one sample of a study of shared clonotypes between healthy human individuals. The assay was immunoSEQ multiplex PCR, and TCRdb's table has in-frame clones only and misses some. The sample lists roughly 2,000,000 clones, around 93% seen once, with approximately 1.6% in the top ten. The sequencing sample was made of naive CD8+ T cells from PBMCs. These receptor sequences come from a man between 18 and 29 years old in good health. Some clones in this sample may be carry-over from other donors' samples. Both conserved end residues are part of each CDR3. D genes are given only for firm matches. Size tells how often a clone was seen (once, few, many) or the class of an expanded clone, and some rows leave it out.

abundance | j_gene | d_gene | v_gene | CDR3nt | CDR3aa
NA | TRBJ1-4 | TRBD1 | TRBV5-1 | TGCGCCAGCAGTCCTCTTTCCCAATTACAGGGGGTAACTAATGAAAAACTGTTTTTT | CASSPLSQLQGVTNEKLFF
NA | TRBJ2-1 | NA | TRBV11-2 | TGTGCCAGCAGCCCCCTCCTGGGGACAAACAATGAGCAGTTCTTC | CASSPLLGTNNEQFF
NA | TRBJ1-4 | NA | TRBV4-1 | TGCGCCAGCAGCCAAGGTTGGGGAACTAATGAAAAACTGTTTTTT | CASSQGWGTNEKLFF
NA | TRBJ2-1 | NA | TRBV6-6 | TGTGCCAGCAGATCACAGGGAAACTCCTACAATGAGCAGTTCTTC | CASRSQGNSYNEQFF
few | TRBJ2-1 | TRBD2 | TRBV11-2 | TGTGCCAGCAGCGAGAGGACTAGCGGGGGGAATGAGCAGTTCTTC | CASSERTSGGNEQFF
NA | TRBJ2-7 | NA | TRBV2 | TGTGCCAGCATCGCGGCTAGCGACTCCTACGAGCAGTACTTC | CASIAASDSYEQYF
NA | TRBJ2-1 | TRBD2 | TRBV19 | TGTGCCAGTAGTATAGGGCTAGCGGCTGAGCAGTTCTTC | CASSIGLAAEQFF
NA | TRBJ2-2 | TRBD2 | TRBV6-4 | TGTGCCAGCAGTGACCGGACTAGCGGTACCGGGGAGCTGTTTTTT | CASSDRTSGTGELFF
once | TRBJ2-1 | NA | TRBV18 | TGTGCCAGCTCAATGCCCCAGGGGAATGAGCAGTTCTTC | CASSMPQGNEQFF
NA | TRBJ2-3 | NA | TRBV9 | TGTGCCAGCAGCGTAGGTTTAACAGATACGCAGTATTTT | CASSVGLTDTQYF
NA | TRBJ2-1 | TRBD2 | TRBV6-5 | TGTGCCAGCAGTTTAGGACTAGCGGGGTTGCAGTTCTTC | CASSLGLAGLQFF
NA | TRBJ2-2 | TRBD2 | TRBV9 | TGTGCCAGCAGCGTAGAGGTTAGCGGGAGGTCAACCGGGGAGCTGTTTTTT | CASSVEVSGRSTGELFF
NA | TRBJ2-1 | TRBD1 | TRBV7-8 | TGTGCCAGCAGCCCACTCCGGGACAGCTCACTTTCCTACAATGAGCAGTTCTTC | CASSPLRDSSLSYNEQFF
once | TRBJ2-5 | NA | TRBV15 | TGTGCCACCAGCAGAGGCATGGAGACCCAGTACTTC | CATSRGMETQYF
NA | TRBJ2-7 | NA | TRBV4-3 | TGCGCCAGCAGCCAAGAGAAGGTCGGCGAGCAGTACTTC | CASSQEKVGEQYF
NA | TRBJ2-7 | TRBD2 | TRBV4-1 | TGCGCCAGCAGCCAAGACGGGGGACTAGTTTCCTACGAGCAGTACTTC | CASSQDGGLVSYEQYF
NA | TRBJ2-7 | NA | TRBV14 | TGTGCCAGCAGCCCCAAGGGATCACCTTTCTACGAGCAGTACTTC | CASSPKGSPFYEQYF
NA | TRBJ2-7 | NA | TRBV27 | TGTGTAAAAGCTTACGAGCAGTACTTC | CVKAYEQYF
NA | TRBJ1-2 | TRBD1 | TRBV5-1 | TGCGCCAGCAGCGATATACGGACAGGGTACTATGGCTACACCTTC | CASSDIRTGYYGYTF
NA | TRBJ2-7 | TRBD1 | TRBV19 | TGTGCCAGCAAAGGGGGGACAGGGGCGTCCTACGAGCAGTACTTC | CASKGGTGASYEQYF
NA | TRBJ1-5 | NA | TRBV7-9 | TGTGCCAGCAGCTCCTCAGACCGTATCCCGGGGGGCAATCAGCCCCAGCATTTT | CASSSSDRIPGGNQPQHF
NA | TRBJ1-3 | NA | TRBV11-2 | TGTGCCAGCAGCTTAGCGTCGGGGGGAAACACCATATATTTT | CASSLASGGNTIYF
NA | TRBJ2-7 | NA | TRBV27 | TGTGCCAGCAGTCGTGACTGGTACGAGCAGTACTTC | CASSRDWYEQYF
NA | TRBJ2-1 | NA | TRBV6-5 | TGTGCCAGCAGTTCTATTGGCTCCTACAATGAGCAGTTCTTC | CASSSIGSYNEQFF
NA | TRBJ2-7 | TRBD2 | TRBV5-4 | TGTGCCAGCAGCTACCGGACTAGCTACGAGCAGTACTTC | CASSYRTSYEQYF
NA | TRBJ1-2 | NA | TRBV15 | TGTGCCACCAGCAGCCCCCTATGGCCGGATATAAACTATGGCTACACCTTC | CATSSPLWPDINYGYTF
NA | TRBJ2-1 | NA | TRBV29-1 | TGCAGCGGTCACCACCACTACAATGAGCAGTTCTTC | CSGHHHYNEQFF
few | TRBJ2-1 | TRBD2 | TRBV5-4 | TGTGCCAGCAGCTTGAAGCGGGAGGTCTACAATGAGCAGTTCTTC | CASSLKREVYNEQFF
NA | TRBJ2-7 | NA | TRBV6-5 | TGTGCCAGCAGGCCCGGGTCAGCGGCCTACGAGCAGTACTTC | CASRPGSAAYEQYF
NA | TRBJ1-6 | NA | TRBV4-1 | TGCGCCAGCAGCCAAGATTCGGGGGCTCGTAATTCACCCCTCCACTTT | CASSQDSGARNSPLHF
NA | TRBJ1-1 | NA | TRBV7-9 | TGTGCCAGCAGAACCGGGACGAGGGTGAACACTGAAGCTTTCTTT | CASRTGTRVNTEAFF
NA | TRBJ2-5 | NA | TRBV28 | TGTGCCAGCAGCCCAGGGAAAGAGACCCAGTACTTC | CASSPGKETQYF
NA | TRBJ1-4 | NA | TRBV13 | TGTGCCAGCAGCCCTCGGGGTGGGCCTAATGAAAAACTGTTTTTT | CASSPRGGPNEKLFF
NA | TRBJ1-2 | TRBD1 | TRBV5-4 | TGTGCCAGCAGTACCAGGGGGACGGCGCTCGGCTACACCTTC | CASSTRGTALGYTF
NA | TRBJ2-1 | TRBD2 | TRBV11-2 | TGTGCCAGCAGCTACCTCCTGGGGGGACTAGCGGGAAGCGAGCAGTTCTTC | CASSYLLGGLAGSEQFF
NA | TRBJ2-7 | NA | TRBV19 | TGTGCCAGTATTCGTCCACCTCCCCGGTACGAGCAGTACTTC | CASIRPPPRYEQYF
NA | TRBJ2-7 | NA | TRBV4-1 | TGCGCCAGCAGCCCCGGCAGGACCCTCTACGAGCAGTACTTC | CASSPGRTLYEQYF
NA | TRBJ2-7 | TRBD1 | TRBV5-4 | TGTGCCAGCAGCTGGGGGACAGGGATAGTCGAGCAGTACTTC | CASSWGTGIVEQYF
NA | TRBJ2-5 | NA | TRBV2 | TGTGCCAGCAGTGGGGCCGATGTTTTGCTGGGGACCCAGTACTTC | CASSGADVLLGTQYF
NA | TRBJ2-5 | NA | TRBV21-1 | TGTGCCAGCAGCAAAGCTAGGGGACTAGGGCAAGAGACCCAGTACTTC | CASSKARGLGQETQYF
NA | TRBJ2-2 | NA | TRBV4-1 | TGCGCCAGCAGCCAAGAAATGCTGGCGAACACCGGGGAGCTGTTTTTT | CASSQEMLANTGELFF
NA | TRBJ2-1 | NA | TRBV29-1 | TGCAGCGTCCCTCTCTCCTACAATGAGCAGTTCTTC | CSVPLSYNEQFF
once | TRBJ2-1 | TRBD2 | TRBV5-1 | TGCGCCAGCAGCTTGGATGGACTAGGTACCTACAATGAGCAGTTCTTC | CASSLDGLGTYNEQFF